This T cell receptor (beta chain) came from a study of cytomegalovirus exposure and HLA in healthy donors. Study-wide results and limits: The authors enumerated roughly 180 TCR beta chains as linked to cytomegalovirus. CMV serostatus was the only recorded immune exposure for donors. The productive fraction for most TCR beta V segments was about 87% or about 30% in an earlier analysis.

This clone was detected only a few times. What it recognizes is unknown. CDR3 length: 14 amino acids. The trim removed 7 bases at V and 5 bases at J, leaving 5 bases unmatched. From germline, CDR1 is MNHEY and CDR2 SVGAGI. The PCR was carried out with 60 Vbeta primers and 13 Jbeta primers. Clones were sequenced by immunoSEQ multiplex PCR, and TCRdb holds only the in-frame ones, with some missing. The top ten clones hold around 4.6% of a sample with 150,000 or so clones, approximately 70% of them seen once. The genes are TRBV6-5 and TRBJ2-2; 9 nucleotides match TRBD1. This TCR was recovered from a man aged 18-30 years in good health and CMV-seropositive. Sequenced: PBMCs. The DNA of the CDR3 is TGTGCCAGCACTATGGGACAGGGAACCGGGGAGCTGTTTTTT. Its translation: CASTMGQGTGELFF.